The clone carrying this T cell receptor beta chain was detected only a few times. This study enrolled people aged about 18 to 90 from 24 US geographic areas. The data were taken from a study of blood T cell repertoires in COVID-19. The CDR3 is made up of 16 amino acids. J was trimmed by 4 bases and V by 2 bases; bases with no gene match: 9. The germline V gene has CDR1 SGHDN and CDR2 FVKESK. The repertoire was sequenced with immunoSEQ multiplex PCR; TCRdb's copy has only in-frame clones and lacks some. The sample holds approximately 120,000 clones, around 83% seen once. The chain combines TRBV14 with TRBJ1-1; 8 nucleotides match TRBD1. Sequenced: PBMCs or T cells enriched from blood (not recorded which). This TCR was recovered from a man aged 25-45 years who had recovered from COVID-19. The CDR3 reads CASSQWTGKGGTEAFF. CDR3 bases: TGTGCCAGCAGCCAATGGACAGGGAAGGGGGGCACTGAAGCTTTCTTT. Looking up the rest from reference TRBV14 and TRBJ1-1 gives the full variable domain: EAGVTQFPSHSVIEKGQTVTLRCDPISGHDNLYWYRRVMGKEIKFLLHFVKESKQDESGMPNNRFLAERTGGTYSTLKVQPAELEDSGVYFCASSQWTGKGGTEAFFGQGTRLTVV.